This record concerns one T cell receptor beta chain sequence. Controls were drawn from healthy donors and were matched for age and sex. Reverse transcription of roughly 0.5 to 1 ug RNA used random hexamers. It was immunoSEQ multiplex PCR that amplified TCR beta CDR3 across 54 Vbeta and 13 Jbeta. TCRdb used MiXCR to reprocess the immunoSEQ multiplex PCR reads, holding one entry per CDR3 protein. The top ten hold roughly 0.087% of the sample, which has 100,000 to 150,000 distinct CDR3 sequences, over 85% seen once. This record belongs to a study of CD8 T cells in Susac syndrome. CDR1 and CDR2 from the germline V gene are SGHDN and FVKESK. Trimming removed 6 bases from V and 1 base from J, with 9 bases in between. The CDR3 runs to 13 residues.

The TCR was taken from a human donor in good health. The sample was CD4+ T cells from PBMCs. The J gene is TRBJ1-2, the V gene TRBV14; no reliable D call. This CDR3 reads CASSQRRNYGYTF. The CDR3 DNA is TGTGCCAGCAGTCAACGCCGTAACTATGGCTACACCTTC. Full variable domain (missing parts from reference TRBV14 and TRBJ1-2): EAGVTQFPSHSVIEKGQTVTLRCDPISGHDNLYWYRRVMGKEIKFLLHFVKESKQDESGMPNNRFLAERTGGTYSTLKVQPAELEDSGVYFCASSQRRNYGYTFGSGTRLTVV.